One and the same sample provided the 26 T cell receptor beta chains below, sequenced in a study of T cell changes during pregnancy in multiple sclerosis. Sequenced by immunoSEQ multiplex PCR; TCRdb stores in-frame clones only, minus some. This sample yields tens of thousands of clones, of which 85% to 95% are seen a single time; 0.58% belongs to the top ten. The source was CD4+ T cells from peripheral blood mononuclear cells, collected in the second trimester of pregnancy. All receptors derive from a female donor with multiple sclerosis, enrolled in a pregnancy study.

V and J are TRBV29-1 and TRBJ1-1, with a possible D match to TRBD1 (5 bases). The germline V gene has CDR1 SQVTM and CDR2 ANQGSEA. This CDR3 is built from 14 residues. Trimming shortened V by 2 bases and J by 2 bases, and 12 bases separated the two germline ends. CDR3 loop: CSVETPGVNTEAFF. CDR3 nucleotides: TGCAGCGTTGAAACCCCGGGGGTAAACACTGAAGCTTTCTTT.

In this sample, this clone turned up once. CDR3 bases: TGTGCCAGCAGCCGCACAGCGGGGCAGGGCTCCTACGAGCAGTACTTC. It encodes CASSRTAGQGSYEQYF. This rearrangement joins TRBV7-9 to TRBJ2-7, with TRBD2 identical over 7 bases. With 5 bases clipped from V and 0 bases from J, the junction kept 10 bases outside the gene matches. The germline gives CDR1 SEHNR, CDR2 FQNEAQ (reference sequence). The CDR3 sequence is 16 residues long.

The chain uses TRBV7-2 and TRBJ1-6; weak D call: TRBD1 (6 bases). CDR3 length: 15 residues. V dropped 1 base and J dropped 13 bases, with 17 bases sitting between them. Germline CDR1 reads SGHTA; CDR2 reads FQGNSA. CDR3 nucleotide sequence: TGTGCCAGCAGCTTAGGGGGGCCCCAAAGGCTCCCCCTCCACTTT. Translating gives CASSLGGPQRLPLHF.

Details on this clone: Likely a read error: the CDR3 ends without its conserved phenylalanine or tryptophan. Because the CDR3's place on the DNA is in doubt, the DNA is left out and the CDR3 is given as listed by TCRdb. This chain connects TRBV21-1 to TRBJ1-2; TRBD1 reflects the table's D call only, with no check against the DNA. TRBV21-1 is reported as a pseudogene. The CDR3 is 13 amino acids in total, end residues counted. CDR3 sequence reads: CASSRTETFAADD.

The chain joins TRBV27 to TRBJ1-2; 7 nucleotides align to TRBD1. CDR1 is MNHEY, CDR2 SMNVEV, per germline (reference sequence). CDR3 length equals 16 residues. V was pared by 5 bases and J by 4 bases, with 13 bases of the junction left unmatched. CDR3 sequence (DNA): TGTGCCAGCAGTGACCGACAGGGCGGTGGTTTCTATGGCTACACCTTC. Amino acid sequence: CASSDRQGGGFYGYTF.

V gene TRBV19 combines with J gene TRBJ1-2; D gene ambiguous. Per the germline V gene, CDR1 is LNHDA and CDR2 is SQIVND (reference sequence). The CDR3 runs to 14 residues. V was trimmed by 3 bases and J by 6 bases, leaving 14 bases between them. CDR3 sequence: CASSIGPGRDGYTF. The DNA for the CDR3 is TGTGCCAGTAGTATTGGTCCGGGGAGGGATGGCTACACCTTC. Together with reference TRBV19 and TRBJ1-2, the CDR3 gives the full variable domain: DGGITQSPKYLFRKEGQNVTLSCEQNLNHDAMYWYRQDPGQGLRLIYYSQIVNDFQKGDIAEGYSVSREKKESFPLTVTSAQKNPTAFYLCASSIGPGRDGYTFGSGTRLTVV.

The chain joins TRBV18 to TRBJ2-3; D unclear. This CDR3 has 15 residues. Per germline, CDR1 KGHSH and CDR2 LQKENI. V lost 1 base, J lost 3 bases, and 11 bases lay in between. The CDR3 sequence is CASSPQHTRTDTQYF. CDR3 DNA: TGTGCCAGCTCACCACAGCATACGAGAACAGATACGCAGTATTTT.

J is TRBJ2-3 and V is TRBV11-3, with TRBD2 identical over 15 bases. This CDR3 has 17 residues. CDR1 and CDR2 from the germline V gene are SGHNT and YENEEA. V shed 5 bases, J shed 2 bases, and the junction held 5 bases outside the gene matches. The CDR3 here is CASSPGLAGGPTDTQYF. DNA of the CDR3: TGTGCCAGCAGCCCGGGACTAGCGGGGGGCCCCACAGATACGCAGTATTTT. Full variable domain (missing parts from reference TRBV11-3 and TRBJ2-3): EAGVVQSPRYKIIEKKQPVAFWCNPISGHNTLYWYLQNLGQGPELLIRYENEEAVDDSQLPKDRFSAERLKGVDSTLKIQPAELGDSAVYLCASSPGLAGGPTDTQYFGPGTRLTVL.

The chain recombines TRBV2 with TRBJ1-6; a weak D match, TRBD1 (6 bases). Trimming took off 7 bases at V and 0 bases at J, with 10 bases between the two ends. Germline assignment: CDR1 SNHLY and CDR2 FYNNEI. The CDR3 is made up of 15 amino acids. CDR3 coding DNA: TGTGCCAGCACCATGGACAGCTCCTATAATTCACCCCTCCACTTT. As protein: CASTMDSSYNSPLHF.

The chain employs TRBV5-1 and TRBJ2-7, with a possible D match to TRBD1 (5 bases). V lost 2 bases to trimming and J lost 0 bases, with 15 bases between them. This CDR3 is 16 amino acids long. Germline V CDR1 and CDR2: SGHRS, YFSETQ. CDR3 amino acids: CASSFMVRGSSYEQYF. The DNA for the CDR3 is TGCGCCAGCAGCTTCATGGTAAGGGGATCCTCCTACGAGCAGTACTTC.

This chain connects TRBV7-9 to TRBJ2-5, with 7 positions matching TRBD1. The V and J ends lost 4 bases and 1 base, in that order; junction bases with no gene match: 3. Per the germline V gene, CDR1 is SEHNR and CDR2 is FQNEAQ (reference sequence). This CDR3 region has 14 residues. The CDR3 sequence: CASSSGQTQETQYF. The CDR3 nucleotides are TGTGCCAGCAGCTCGGGACAGACCCAAGAGACCCAGTACTTC.

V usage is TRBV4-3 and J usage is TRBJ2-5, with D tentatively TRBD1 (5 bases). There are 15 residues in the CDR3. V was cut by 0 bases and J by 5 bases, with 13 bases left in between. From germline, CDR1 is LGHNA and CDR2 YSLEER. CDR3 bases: TGCGCCAGCAGCCAAGAATTGCAGGGCCGGGAGACCCAGTACTTC. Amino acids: CASSQELQGRETQYF.

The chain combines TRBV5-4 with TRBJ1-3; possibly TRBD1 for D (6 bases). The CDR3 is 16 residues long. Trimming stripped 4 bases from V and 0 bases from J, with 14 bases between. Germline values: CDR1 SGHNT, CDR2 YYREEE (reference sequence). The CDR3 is CASSLPGGLSGNTIYF. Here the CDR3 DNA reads TGTGCCAGCAGCCTCCCTGGGGGCCTCTCTGGAAACACCATATATTTT.

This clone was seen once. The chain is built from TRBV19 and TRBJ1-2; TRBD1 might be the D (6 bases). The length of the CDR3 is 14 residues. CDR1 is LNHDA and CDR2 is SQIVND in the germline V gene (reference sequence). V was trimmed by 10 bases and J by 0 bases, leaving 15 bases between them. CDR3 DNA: TGTGCCACCCCGGGGGGCCCGGCTAACTATGGCTACACCTTC. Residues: CATPGGPANYGYTF.

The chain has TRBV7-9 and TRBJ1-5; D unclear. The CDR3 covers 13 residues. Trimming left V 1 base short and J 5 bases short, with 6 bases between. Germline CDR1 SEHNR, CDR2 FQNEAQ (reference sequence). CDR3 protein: CASSLVLDQPQHF. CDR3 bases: TGTGCCAGCAGCTTAGTACTGGATCAGCCCCAGCATTTT.

CDR3 residues: CASSSLWTSGGEQFF. The CDR3 DNA reads TGTGCCAGCAGCTCCCTTTGGACTAGCGGGGGTGAGCAGTTCTTC. The chain is built from TRBV4-2 and TRBJ2-1; 13 nucleotides line up with TRBD2. This CDR3 spans 15 amino acids. Germline CDR1 LGHNA, CDR2 YNFKEQ. V trimming: 5 bases; J trimming: 9 bases; junction bases outside the gene matches: 7.

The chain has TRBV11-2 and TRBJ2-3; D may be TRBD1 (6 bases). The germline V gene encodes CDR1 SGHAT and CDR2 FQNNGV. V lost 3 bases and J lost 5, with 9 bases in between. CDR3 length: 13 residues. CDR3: CASSFKGVDTQYF. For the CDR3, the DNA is TGTGCCAGCAGCTTTAAGGGGGTAGATACGCAGTATTTT.

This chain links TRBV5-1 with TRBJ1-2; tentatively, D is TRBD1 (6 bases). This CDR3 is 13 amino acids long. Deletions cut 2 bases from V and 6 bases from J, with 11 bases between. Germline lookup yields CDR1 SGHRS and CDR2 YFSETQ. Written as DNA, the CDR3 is TGCGCCAGCAGCTTACAGGGTCCCCATGGCTACACCTTC. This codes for CASSLQGPHGYTF. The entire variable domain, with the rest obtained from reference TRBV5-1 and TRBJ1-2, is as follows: KAGVTQTPRYLIKTRGQQVTLSCSPISGHRSVSWYQQTPGQGLQFLFEYFSETQRNKGNFPGRFSGRQFSNSRSEMNVSTLELGDSALYLCASSLQGPHGYTFGSGTRLTVV.

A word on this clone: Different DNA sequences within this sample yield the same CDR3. The CDR3 protein is CASRRTGSYEQYF. CDR3 in DNA: TGTGCCAGCAGACGGACAGGTTCCTACGAGCAGTACTTC. The rearrangement uses TRBV6-5 and TRBJ2-7; 7 nucleotides align to TRBD1. The CDR3 runs to 13 residues. V trimming: 6 bases; J trimming: 1 base; junction bases outside the gene matches: 3. Per the germline V gene, CDR1 is MNHEY and CDR2 is SVGAGI.

The CDR3 DNA is TGTGCCAGCTCACCACGGGGACAGGGGCGCACCGGGGAGCTGTTTTTT. This gives the protein CASSPRGQGRTGELFF. This rearrangement joins TRBV18 to TRBJ2-2, with 10 bases matching TRBD1. This CDR3 spans 16 amino acids. J gave up 4 bases and V 1 base, and 3 bases lay outside the gene matches. The V gene's germline CDR1 is KGHSH and CDR2 LQKENI.

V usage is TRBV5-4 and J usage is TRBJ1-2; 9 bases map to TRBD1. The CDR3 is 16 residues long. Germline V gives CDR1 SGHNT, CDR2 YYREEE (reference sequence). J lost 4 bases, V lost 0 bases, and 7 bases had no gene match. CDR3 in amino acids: CASSLADRGRSYGYTF. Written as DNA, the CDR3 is TGTGCCAGCAGCTTGGCGGACAGGGGACGGAGCTATGGCTACACCTTC. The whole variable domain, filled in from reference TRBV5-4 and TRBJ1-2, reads ETGVTQSPTHLIKTRGQQVTLRCSSQSGHNTVSWYQQALGQGPQFIFQYYREEENGRGNFPPRFSGLQFPNYSSELNVNALELDDSALYLCASSLADRGRSYGYTFGSGTRLTVV.

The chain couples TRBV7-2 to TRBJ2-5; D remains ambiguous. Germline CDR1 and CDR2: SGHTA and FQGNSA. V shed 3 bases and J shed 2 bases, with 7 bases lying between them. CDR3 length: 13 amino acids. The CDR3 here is CASSFAVQETQYF. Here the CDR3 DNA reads TGTGCCAGCAGCTTTGCGGTGCAAGAGACCCAGTACTTC.

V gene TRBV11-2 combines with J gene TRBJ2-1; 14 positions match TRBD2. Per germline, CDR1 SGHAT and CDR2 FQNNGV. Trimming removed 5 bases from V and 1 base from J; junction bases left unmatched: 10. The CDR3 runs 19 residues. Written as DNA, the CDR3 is TGTGCCAGCAGCGCCCGGACTAGCGGGGGGTCTTTGTCCTACAATGAGCAGTTCTTC. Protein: CASSARTSGGSLSYNEQFF. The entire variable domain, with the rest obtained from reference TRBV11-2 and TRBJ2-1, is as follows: EAGVAQSPRYKIIEKRQSVAFWCNPISGHATLYWYQQILGQGPKLLIQFQNNGVVDDSQLPKDRFSAERLKGVDSTLKIQPAKLEDSAVYLCASSARTSGGSLSYNEQFFGPGTRLTVL.

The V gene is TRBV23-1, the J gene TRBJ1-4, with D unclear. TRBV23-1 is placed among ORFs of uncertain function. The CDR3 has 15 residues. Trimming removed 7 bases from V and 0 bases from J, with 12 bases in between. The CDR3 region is CASILPPATNEKLFF. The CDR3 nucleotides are TGCGCCAGCATCCTCCCGCCAGCAACTAATGAAAAACTGTTTTTT.

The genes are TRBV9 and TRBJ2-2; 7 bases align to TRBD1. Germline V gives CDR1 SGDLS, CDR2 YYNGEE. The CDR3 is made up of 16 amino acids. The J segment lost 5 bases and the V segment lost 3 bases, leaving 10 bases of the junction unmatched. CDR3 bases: TGTGCCAGCAGCGGGCTCCCGCAACAGGGGACCGGGGAGCTGTTTTTT. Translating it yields CASSGLPQQGTGELFF.

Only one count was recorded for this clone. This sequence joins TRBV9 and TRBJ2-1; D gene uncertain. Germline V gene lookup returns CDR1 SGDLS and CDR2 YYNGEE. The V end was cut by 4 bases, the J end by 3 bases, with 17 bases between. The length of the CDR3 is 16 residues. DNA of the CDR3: TGTGCCAGCAGCCCAGCCTCCGACAAAAACTACAATGAGCAGTTCTTC. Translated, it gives CASSPASDKNYNEQFF.